This T cell receptor beta chain was retrieved from a study of Graves' ophthalmopathy and Graves' hyperthyroidism. Points from the study as a whole: Ophthalmopathy progression prediction by the model yielded a sensitivity of about 68% and a specificity of under 85%.

Exclusion applied to patients with other autoimmune diseases, uncontrolled infections, pregnancy or lactation. In its sample, this clonotype was seen many times. Antigen: not known. Researchers took RNA transcripts and amplified TCR beta CDR3 regions from them. An opening RT-PCR round employed HTBI primers and preceded a second-round multiplex PCR. TCRdb reanalysed the multiplex PCR reads using MiXCR and keeps one entry per CDR3 protein. The table has hundreds of thousands of distinct CDR3 sequences, more than 40% seen once. Germline V lookup: CDR1 LNHDA, CDR2 SQIVND (reference sequence). Trimming left V 3 bases short and J 5 bases short, with 13 bases between. This CDR3 spans 14 amino acids.

This rearrangement joins TRBV19 to TRBJ1-1; a possible D gene is TRBD1 (5 bases). This TCR derives from an adult man with Graves' ophthalmopathy. The sequencing sample was made of peripheral blood. Written as DNA, the CDR3 is TGTGCCAGTAGTATTGGGGGATCGAGGACTGAAGCTTTCTTT. It codes for CASSIGGSRTEAFF.